Following are 32 T cell receptor beta chains from one sample sequenced in a study of T cell responses to AZD1222 COVID-19 vaccine. Sequencing used immunoSEQ multiplex PCR; TCRdb keeps in-frame clones, though not all of them. The sample yields 90,000 to 150,000 clones, over 75% seen once. The starting material was peripheral blood, obtained on day 0 of AZD1222 vaccination. These TCRs come from an adult in good health.

The rearrangement links TRBV9 to TRBJ1-1; D is unresolved. Germline assignment: CDR1 SGDLS and CDR2 YYNGEE. This CDR3 has 12 residues. V was trimmed by 4 bases and J by 5 bases, leaving 9 bases between them. The CDR3 reads CASSPGWTEAFF. The CDR3 coding sequence is TGTGCCAGCAGCCCGGGGTGGACTGAAGCTTTCTTT. The full variable domain, in which reference TRBV9 and TRBJ1-1 provide the parts outside the CDR3, is DSGVTQTPKHLITATGQRVTLRCSPRSGDLSVYWYQQSLDQGLQFLIQYYNGEERAKGNILERFSAQQFPDLHSELNLSSLELGDSALYFCASSPGWTEAFFGQGTRLTVV.

This clone showed up just a few times. The chain links TRBV20-1 to TRBJ2-1; maybe TRBD2 (5 bases). The CDR3 extends over 11 amino acids. The V end was cut by 6 bases, the J end by 10 bases, with 13 bases between. CDR1 DFQATT and CDR2 SNEGSKA come from the germline V gene (reference sequence). CDR3 in amino acids: CSAFKTGEQFF. The DNA for the CDR3 is TGCAGTGCGTTCAAAACGGGGGAGCAGTTCTTC.

This sequence joins TRBV10-1 and TRBJ1-5; TRBD1 matches 9 bases. The CDR3 is made up of 14 amino acids. Germline V CDR1 and CDR2: WNHNN, SYGVQD (reference sequence). V shed 8 bases, J shed 7 bases, and the junction held 9 bases outside the gene matches. CDR3 sequence: CASCPDRGEQPQHF. The CDR3, as DNA: TGCGCCAGCTGCCCCGACAGGGGGGAACAGCCCCAGCATTTT.

The chain has TRBV29-1 and TRBJ2-7; TRBD1 matches 7 bases. The CDR3 sequence is 14 residues long. Germline CDR1 is SQVTM and CDR2 is ANQGSEA. The J segment lost 3 bases and the V segment lost 7 bases, leaving 12 bases of the junction unmatched. This CDR3 is CSAKTGTASYEQYF. The CDR3 DNA follows: TGCAGCGCCAAGACGGGGACAGCCAGCTACGAGCAGTACTTC.

V is TRBV28 and J is TRBJ2-3; unclear D gene. The V end was cut by 2 bases, the J end by 2 bases, with 14 bases between. The CDR3 is made up of 16 amino acids. Germline-derived CDR1 and CDR2 are MDHEN and SYDVKM. CDR3 sequence: CASSLSPSTLTDTQYF. In DNA form, the CDR3 reads TGTGCCAGCAGTTTAAGTCCCAGCACCCTCACAGATACGCAGTATTTT.

The V call is TRBV15, the J call TRBJ2-3; a possible D gene is TRBD2 (6 bases). Deletions cut 0 bases from V and 4 bases from J, with 14 bases between. Per the germline V gene, CDR1 is LNHNV and CDR2 is YYDKDF (reference sequence). The CDR3 length is 16 residues. The CDR3, as DNA: TGTGCCACCAGCAGAGAGTGGAGGCAGCGGGCAGATACGCAGTATTTT. Translating it yields CATSREWRQRADTQYF. Filled out from reference TRBV15 and TRBJ2-3, the complete variable domain reads DAMVIQNPRYQVTQFGKPVTLSCSQTLNHNVMYWYQQKSSQAPKLLFHYYDKDFNNEADTPDNFQSRRPNTSFCFLDIRSPGLGDTAMYLCATSREWRQRADTQYFGPGTRLTVL.

This clone has a single count. The rearrangement joins TRBV5-1 to TRBJ2-2, with 9 bases fitting TRBD1. The germline gives CDR1 SGHRS, CDR2 YFSETQ. J gave up 4 bases and V 6 bases, and 10 bases lay outside the gene matches. The CDR3 consists of 16 residues. The CDR3 protein is CASIKLGQGSTGELFF. CDR3 nucleotide sequence: TGCGCCAGCATCAAGCTGGGACAGGGATCCACCGGGGAGCTGTTTTTT.

The V and J genes are TRBV7-2 and TRBJ2-2; D is unclear. The germline V gene encodes CDR1 SGHTA and CDR2 FQGNSA. Between the trimmed V and J ends, which lost 5 bases and 4 bases, there was a span of 17 bases. This CDR3 is 16 amino acids long. This chain's CDR3 is CASSARGSYATGELFF. The CDR3 DNA is TGTGCCAGCAGCGCCAGAGGCTCCTATGCCACCGGGGAGCTGTTTTTT. The full variable domain, its missing parts supplied by reference TRBV7-2 and TRBJ2-2, is GAGVSQSPSNKVTEKGKDVELRCDPISGHTALYWYRQSLGQGLEFLIYFQGNSAPDKSGLPSDRFSAERTGGSVSTLTIQRTQQEDSAVYLCASSARGSYATGELFFGEGSRLTVL.

The chain uses TRBV6-1 and TRBJ1-3; no definite D call. V lost 0 bases and J lost 0, with 15 bases in between. The CDR3 has 18 amino acids. The germline V gene has CDR1 MNHNS and CDR2 SASEGT. The CDR3 sequence: CASSEALSPRRSGNTIYF. The CDR3 region has the DNA TGTGCCAGCAGTGAAGCGTTGTCCCCCCGGCGCTCTGGAAACACCATATATTTT.

In DNA, the CDR3 is TGTGCCAGCAGCACGGGACAGCCGAGGGACGAGCAGTACTTC. Residues: CASSTGQPRDEQYF. This chain uses TRBV7-9 with TRBJ2-7; 7 nucleotides agree with TRBD1. From germline, CDR1 is SEHNR and CDR2 FQNEAQ (reference sequence). There are 14 residues in the CDR3. Germline trimming cut 5 bases from V and 5 bases from J; bases unmatched to any gene: 9. Based on the CDR3 plus reference TRBV7-9 and TRBJ2-7, the full variable domain is DTGVSQNPRHKITKRGQNVTFRCDPISEHNRLYWYRQTLGQGPEFLTYFQNEAQLEKSRLLSDRFSAERPKGSFSTLEIQRTEQGDSAMYLCASSTGQPRDEQYFGPGTRLTVT.

This chain links TRBV5-1 with TRBJ2-5, with 7 bases matching TRBD1. Trimming cost V 4 bases and J 5 bases; bases outside gene matches: 11. The CDR3 is 15 amino acids. CDR1 and CDR2 from the germline V gene are SGHRS and YFSETQ. For the CDR3, the DNA is TGCGCCAGCAGCAACGGACAGGCCTCGGGCGAGACCCAGTACTTC. It translates to CASSNGQASGETQYF. Full variable domain (outside the CDR3, taken from reference TRBV5-1 and TRBJ2-5): KAGVTQTPRYLIKTRGQQVTLSCSPISGHRSVSWYQQTPGQGLQFLFEYFSETQRNKGNFPGRFSGRQFSNSRSEMNVSTLELGDSALYLCASSNGQASGETQYFGPGTRLLVL.

Many counts were recorded for this clone. V is TRBV28 and J is TRBJ2-7, with D tentatively TRBD1 (6 bases). The CDR3 consists of 13 residues. Germline V gives CDR1 MDHEN, CDR2 SYDVKM. Trimming took off 2 bases at V and 6 bases at J, with 11 bases between the two ends. DNA of the CDR3: TGTGCCAGCAGTTTACTACAGGGAGCCGAGCAGTACTTC. This codes for CASSLLQGAEQYF.

The chain recombines TRBV7-2 with TRBJ1-2, with 7 bases aligning to TRBD1. V dropped 3 bases and J dropped 3; count of bases not matched to a gene: 19. The CDR3 runs to 19 residues. Per the germline V gene, CDR1 is SGHTA and CDR2 is FQGNSA. As DNA, the CDR3 is TGTGCCAGCAGCTTCCCCGAGGACAGGTCCGCTCCTAGGTACTATGGCTACACCTTC. Its translation: CASSFPEDRSAPRYYGYTF.

The CDR3 loop reads CASSLSRGASNEQFF. CDR3 in DNA: TGTGCCAGCAGCTTATCGCGGGGGGCATCCAATGAGCAGTTCTTC. This chain uses TRBV11-2 with TRBJ2-1; 8 bases align to TRBD2. From germline, CDR1 is SGHAT and CDR2 FQNNGV. The trim removed 2 bases at V and 6 bases at J, leaving 6 bases unmatched. The CDR3 is 15 residues long.

This CDR3 is CASSEARVNNYGYTF. As DNA, the CDR3 is TGTGCCAGCAGTGAAGCAAGGGTGAATAACTATGGCTACACCTTC. This chain joins TRBV6-1 and TRBJ1-2; D call uncertain. Trimming pared 0 bases from V and 1 base from J, leaving 9 bases between. Germline CDR1 MNHNS, CDR2 SASEGT. There are 15 residues in the CDR3.

With regard to this clone: Other DNA sequences from this sample encode an identical CDR3 as well. The rearrangement links TRBV29-1 to TRBJ2-2; tentatively, D is TRBD2 (6 bases). This CDR3 region has 13 residues. Trimming cost V 1 base and J 7 bases, with 10 bases left between them. CDR1 SQVTM and CDR2 ANQGSEA come from the germline V gene. The CDR3 reads CSVEVQTSGELFF. The CDR3 DNA is TGCAGCGTTGAAGTCCAGACTAGCGGGGAGCTGTTTTTT.

This clone was observed once. This chain uses TRBV2 with TRBJ2-7; tentative D call: TRBD2 (5 bases). V was shortened by 7 bases and J by 4 bases, with 14 bases between the two germline ends. CDR1 is SNHLY, CDR2 FYNNEI, per germline. This CDR3 region has 13 residues. CDR3 region: CASTLDGVYEQYF. The DNA of the CDR3 is TGTGCCAGCACTTTGGACGGGGTTTACGAGCAGTACTTC.

A few counts support this clone. V is TRBV27 and J is TRBJ1-2; possibly TRBD1 for D (6 bases). The CDR3 is 15 residues long. V was shortened by 5 bases and J by 5 bases, with 18 bases between the two germline ends. Per germline, CDR1 MNHEY and CDR2 SMNVEV (reference sequence). The CDR3 bases are TGTGCCAGCAGTCGCGCCTTCGGGGGGGCATATGGCTACACCTTC. Encoded protein: CASSRAFGGAYGYTF.

This chain joins TRBV10-1 and TRBJ1-6; 8 bases match TRBD1. Germline V CDR1 and CDR2: WNHNN, SYGVQD (reference sequence). V gave up 4 bases and J gave up 10 bases; unmatched junction bases: 3. The CDR3 consists of 13 residues. The CDR3 coding sequence is TGCGCCAGCAGTGCAGGGGGCGGCTCACCCCTCCACTTT. Its protein product is CASSAGGGSPLHF.

Judged by abundance, this clone is medium-sized. This chain uses TRBV6-2 or TRBV6-3 with TRBJ2-2; weak D call: TRBD1 (6 bases). CDR3 length: 16 amino acids. The V gene lost 6 bases and the J gene lost 4 bases, with 18 bases spanning the gap. Looked up from germline, CDR1 is MNHEY and CDR2 is SVGEGT. This CDR3 reads CASSWTPGHSTGELFF. CDR3 bases: TGTGCCAGCAGCTGGACACCGGGACACTCCACCGGGGAGCTGTTTTTT.

V usage is TRBV4-1 and J usage is TRBJ1-5; D may be TRBD1 (5 bases). This CDR3 region has 14 residues. V was clipped by 1 base and J by 5 bases, with 9 bases between them. CDR1 is MGHRA and CDR2 is YSYEKL in the germline V gene. CDR3 nucleotide sequence: TGCGCCAGCAGCCAAGTAGGGGTTGATCAGCCCCAGCATTTT. Encoded protein: CASSQVGVDQPQHF.

V is TRBV12-3 or TRBV12-4 and J is TRBJ1-2, with a tentative D call TRBD1 (6 bases). This CDR3 comprises 13 residues. V gave up 5 bases and J gave up 4 bases, with 11 bases separating them. The CDR3 here is CASSRTAVYGYTF. DNA of the CDR3: TGTGCCAGCAGTCGGACAGCTGTCTATGGCTACACCTTC.

The V gene is TRBV9, the J gene TRBJ1-1, with D hard to call. CDR3 length equals 13 residues. Between the trimmed V and J ends, which lost 4 bases and 7 bases, there was a span of 14 bases. Germline CDR1 reads SGDLS; CDR2 reads YYNGEE. This CDR3 is CASSLGQEHEAFF. CDR3 nucleotides: TGTGCCAGCAGCCTCGGGCAGGAACATGAAGCTTTCTTT. The complete variable domain, with remaining parts taken from reference TRBV9 and TRBJ1-1, reads DSGVTQTPKHLITATGQRVTLRCSPRSGDLSVYWYQQSLDQGLQFLIQYYNGEERAKGNILERFSAQQFPDLHSELNLSSLELGDSALYFCASSLGQEHEAFFGQGTRLTVV.

The chain has TRBV11-2 and TRBJ1-6; D ambiguous. V was trimmed by 3 bases and J by 7 bases, leaving 10 bases between them. CDR1 and CDR2 (germline): SGHAT, FQNNGV. The CDR3 is made up of 14 amino acids. The CDR3 sequence is CASSFPQPNSPLHF. The CDR3 DNA reads as TGTGCCAGCAGCTTCCCCCAACCCAATTCACCCCTCCACTTT.

The chain uses TRBV7-3 and TRBJ2-3, with a weak D call TRBD1 (5 bases). The CDR3 extends over 14 amino acids. Deletions cut 5 bases from V and 1 base from J, with 10 bases between. Germline CDR1 reads SGHTA; CDR2 reads FQGTGA. DNA of the CDR3: TGTGCCAGCAGCGAAAGGGGCGGCACAGATACGCAGTATTTT. The encoded protein is CASSERGGTDTQYF.

This chain links TRBV28 with TRBJ1-3; no clear D. The length of the CDR3 is 12 residues. CDR1 is MDHEN, CDR2 SYDVKM, per germline. Trimming pared 7 bases from V and 7 bases from J, leaving 11 bases between. Here the CDR3 DNA reads TGTGCCAGCACATCCGGAGGTAACACCATATATTTT. Its translation is CASTSGGNTIYF.

The chain has TRBV6-1 and TRBJ1-6; D call uncertain. The germline CDR1 and CDR2 sequences are MNHNS and SASEGT. The CDR3 runs 12 residues. Trimming cost V 3 bases and J 10 bases, with 7 bases left between them. The CDR3 bases are TGTGCCAGCAGTGACATCGGGTCACCCCTCCACTTT. Translating it yields CASSDIGSPLHF.

J is TRBJ2-5 and V is TRBV11-2, with 7 bases that match TRBD2. Trimming at V came to 5 bases and at J to 1 base, leaving 1 base not matched to a gene. This CDR3 is 13 amino acids long. Germline CDR1 SGHAT, CDR2 FQNNGV. The CDR3 is CASSRTSQETQYF. The CDR3 DNA reads TGTGCCAGCAGCCGGACTAGCCAAGAGACCCAGTACTTC.

The chain combines TRBV27 with TRBJ2-2, with no clear D. Trimming stripped 2 bases from V and 3 bases from J, with 1 base between. CDR3 length equals 12 residues. Germline CDR1 reads MNHEY; CDR2 reads SMNVEV (reference sequence). The CDR3 here is CASSLDTGELFF. The CDR3, as DNA: TGTGCCAGCAGTTTAGACACCGGGGAGCTGTTTTTT.

The chain recombines TRBV7-2 with TRBJ2-3, with unresolved D. CDR3 length equals 12 residues. V shed 3 bases and J shed 6 bases, with 7 bases lying between them. Germline V gene data show CDR1 as SGHTA and CDR2 as FQGNSA. CDR3 amino acids: CASSFNHDTQYF. CDR3 DNA sequence: TGTGCCAGCAGCTTCAACCATGATACGCAGTATTTT.

This clone was picked up one time. The chain employs TRBV7-2 and TRBJ2-7; D unclear. V was shortened by 7 bases and J by 2 bases, with 15 bases between the two germline ends. The CDR3 is 14 residues long. Per germline, CDR1 SGHTA and CDR2 FQGNSA. This CDR3 is CASTLRQSTYEQYF. For the CDR3, the DNA is TGTGCCAGCACCCTACGCCAATCGACCTACGAGCAGTACTTC.

Of note for this clone: Mismatch with germline at one junction end may stem from a read error. V usage is TRBV24-1 and J usage is TRBJ2-5; D is uncertain. The CDR3 spans 12 residues. Germline assignment: CDR1 KGHDR and CDR2 SFDVKD. The CDR3 loop is CATSDHLESQYF. The CDR3 bases are TGTGCCACCAGTGACCATCTAGAGAGCCAGTACTTC.